The T cell receptor (beta chain) described here comes from a study of blood T cell repertoires in COVID-19. Turning to the study itself: From T cells, B-cell-depleted T cells, or PBMCs came the material, which was cDNA or gDNA.

The table came from immunoSEQ multiplex PCR; TCRdb's copy has only in-frame clones and leaves some out. The sample yields roughly 70,000 clones, about 91% seen once. Sequenced sample: peripheral blood. The TCR originated in a human donor with active COVID-19. The donor label of this sample is uncertain.

CDR3 residues: CASRPGTDSYEQYF. In DNA, the CDR3 is TGTGCCAGCAGACCCGGGACAGACTCCTACGAGCAGTACTTC. V is TRBV27 and J is TRBJ2-7; 7 bases map to TRBD1. The J segment lost 0 bases and the V segment lost 6 bases, leaving 5 bases of the junction unmatched. Per the germline V gene, CDR1 is MNHEY and CDR2 is SMNVEV (reference sequence). The CDR3 sequence is 14 residues long.